The T cell receptor beta chain under discussion was sequenced for a study of PD-1 blockade in classical Hodgkin lymphoma. V dropped 2 bases and J dropped 3; count of bases not matched to a gene: 10. Germline lookup yields CDR1 MGHRA and CDR2 YSYEKL. This CDR3 region has 16 residues. Study-wide points: While CD8+ TCR diversity did not rise significantly by C4D1, CD4+ TCR diversity did.

The protocol was immunoSEQ multiplex PCR, while the TCRdb copy is restricted to in-frame clones and leaves out a portion. The repertoire holds roughly 94,000 clones, with about 93% as singletons. With regard to this clone: Its target is unknown.

Stated time point: cycle 4 day 1 (C4D1), after six to seven weeks of nivolumab. After autologous stem cell transplantation all patients relapsed, and prior brentuximab vedotin exposure differed between cohorts. The chain recombines TRBV4-1 with TRBJ2-7, with 7 bases that match TRBD1. The clonotype was recovered from a human donor with classical Hodgkin lymphoma. Sequencing was performed on peripheral blood mononuclear cells (PBMCs), taken before the fourth cycle of nivolumab. The CDR3 sequence is CASSQSPGQPIYEQYF. The DNA of the CDR3 is TGCGCCAGCAGCCAATCGCCGGGACAGCCCATCTACGAGCAGTACTTC.